This T cell receptor (beta chain) was recovered during a study of T-cell memory formation after mild COVID-19. A note on this clonotype: Its target is not known.

Using its own MiXCR run on the 5' RACE reads, TCRdb lists one record per CDR3 protein. Here the sample spans about 110,000 distinct CDR3 sequences, 13% to 15% being singletons. Per the germline V gene, CDR1 is SGHDT and CDR2 is YYEEEE. J gave up 6 bases and V 3 bases, and 6 bases lay outside the gene matches. CDR3 size: 14 residues. Findings and limits, study-wide: From day 15 to 85, contracting clones were balanced between CD4 and CD8, whereas later expanders leaned toward CD4+.

Sequenced material: PBMCs or a T cell subset sorted from them (not recorded which). This sequence was found in a man younger than 35 who had mild COVID-19 (a few samples of this study predate the infection). Cell type and time point are not known. This sequence joins TRBV5-6 and TRBJ2-3, with 8 nucleotides matching TRBD2. The chain's CDR3 is CASSYGLAVDTQYF. Here the CDR3 DNA reads TGTGCCAGCAGCTACGGACTAGCTGTCGATACGCAGTATTTT. Together with reference TRBV5-6 and TRBJ2-3, the CDR3 gives the full variable domain: DAGVTQSPTHLIKTRGQQVTLRCSPKSGHDTVSWYQQALGQGPQFIFQYYEEEERQRGNFPDRFSGHQFPNYSSELNVNALLLGDSALYLCASSYGLAVDTQYFGPGTRLTVL.